A selection of T cell receptor beta chains follows, all from one sample in a study of blood T cells in healthy people across ages. TCRdb re-called the 5' RACE reads with MiXCR, one entry per CDR3 protein. Here the sample spans over 450,000 distinct CDR3 sequences, nearly 25% being singletons. These data are also associated with another study on T cells of mothers and their children.

The material sequenced was blood. All receptors come from a boy under 18 in good health. CDR3s include the opening cysteine and the closing phenylalanine or tryptophan. The D gene is left open where the match is weak. A row's size may be missing; if present it is once, few, many or a size class.

cdr3_aa: CASTDSRRLAGGVNEQFF
cdr3_nt: TGTGCCAGCACCGATTCCCGGAGGCTAGCGGGAGGGGTCAATGAGCAGTTCTTC
v_call: TRBV6-2/TRBV6-3
clone_size: .
cdr3_length: 18
d_call: TRBD2
j_call: TRBJ2-1

cdr3_aa: CASSQDGQGAGETQYF
cdr3_nt: TGCGCCAGCAGCCAAGATGGTCAGGGGGCGGGAGAGACCCAGTACTTC
v_call: TRBV4-3
clone_size: few
cdr3_length: 16
d_call: TRBD1
j_call: TRBJ2-5

cdr3_aa: CSVRGLAGSRTGELFF
cdr3_nt: TGCAGCGTAAGGGGACTAGCGGGATCGCGCACCGGGGAGCTGTTTTTT
v_call: TRBV29-1
clone_size: .
cdr3_length: 16
d_call: TRBD2
j_call: TRBJ2-2

cdr3_aa: CASSSGTGVVEQYF
cdr3_nt: TGTGCCAGCAGCTCCGGGACAGGGGTCGTCGAGCAGTACTTC
v_call: TRBV7-9
clone_size: few
cdr3_length: 14
d_call: TRBD1
j_call: TRBJ2-7

cdr3_aa: CSVAPPGTENTGELFF
cdr3_nt: TGCAGCGTTGCCCCACCCGGGACAGAGAACACCGGGGAGCTGTTTTTT
v_call: TRBV29-1
clone_size: few
cdr3_length: 16
d_call: TRBD1
j_call: TRBJ2-2

cdr3_aa: CAWMKVWLQGVKNTVAFF
cdr3_nt: TGTGCCTGGATGAAAGTATGGTTGCAGGGGGTGAAGAACACTGTAGCTTTCTTT
v_call: TRBV30
clone_size: .
cdr3_length: 18
d_call: TRBD1
j_call: TRBJ1-1

cdr3_aa: CASSVGEGSGANVLTF
cdr3_nt: TGTGCCAGCAGCGTAGGGGAGGGATCTGGGGCCAACGTCCTGACTTTC
v_call: TRBV9
clone_size: few
cdr3_length: 16
d_call: TRBD2
j_call: TRBJ2-6

cdr3_aa: CASSLENGLGGQFF
cdr3_nt: TGTGCCAGCAGCTTAGAAAACGGGCTGGGGGGGCAGTTCTTC
v_call: TRBV7-2
clone_size: few
cdr3_length: 14
d_call: .
j_call: TRBJ2-1

cdr3_aa: CASSEAIGSGGTSYEQYF
cdr3_nt: TGTGCCAGCAGTGAAGCGATTGGAAGCGGGGGGACTTCCTACGAGCAGTACTTC
v_call: TRBV6-1
clone_size: .
cdr3_length: 18
d_call: TRBD2
j_call: TRBJ2-7

cdr3_aa: CASSLTPDPGYEQYF
cdr3_nt: TGTGCCAGCAGCTTAACACCGGACCCTGGCTACGAGCAGTACTTC
v_call: TRBV7-3
clone_size: .
cdr3_length: 15
d_call: .
j_call: TRBJ2-7

cdr3_aa: CASSPPMRIRIYGYTF
cdr3_nt: TGTGCCAGTAGTCCCCCGATGCGGATAAGGATCTATGGCTACACCTTC
v_call: TRBV19
clone_size: .
cdr3_length: 16
d_call: .
j_call: TRBJ1-2

cdr3_aa: CASSQELAGDQETQYF
cdr3_nt: TGTGCCAGCAGCCAAGAGCTAGCGGGGGACCAAGAGACCCAGTACTTC
v_call: TRBV3-1
clone_size: .
cdr3_length: 16
d_call: TRBD2
j_call: TRBJ2-5

cdr3_aa: CASSLDRAADTQYF
cdr3_nt: TGTGCCAGCAGCTTGGACAGGGCGGCAGATACGCAGTATTTT
v_call: TRBV7-9
clone_size: .
cdr3_length: 14
d_call: TRBD1
j_call: TRBJ2-3

cdr3_aa: CASRLRGSSYNEQFF
cdr3_nt: TGTGCCAGCCGCCTACGGGGCAGCTCCTACAATGAGCAGTTCTTC
v_call: TRBV4-2
clone_size: few
cdr3_length: 15
d_call: .
j_call: TRBJ2-1

cdr3_aa: CSASTRTGLYEQYF
cdr3_nt: TGCAGTGCCTCGACCAGGACAGGGCTCTACGAGCAGTACTTC
v_call: TRBV20-1
clone_size: .
cdr3_length: 14
d_call: TRBD1
j_call: TRBJ2-7

cdr3_aa: CSARDEGLNTEAFF
cdr3_nt: TGCAGTGCTAGAGATGAAGGGCTGAACACTGAAGCTTTCTTT
v_call: TRBV20-1
clone_size: .
cdr3_length: 14
d_call: .
j_call: TRBJ1-1

cdr3_aa: CASSPLSPGEQYF
cdr3_nt: TGCGCCAGTAGCCCACTATCCCCCGGCGAGCAGTACTTC
v_call: TRBV19
clone_size: .
cdr3_length: 13
d_call: .
j_call: TRBJ2-7

cdr3_aa: CASSSRTGTELFF
cdr3_nt: TGTGCCAGCAGCTCTCGGACAGGGACGGAACTGTTTTTT
v_call: TRBV7-6
clone_size: .
cdr3_length: 13
d_call: TRBD1
j_call: TRBJ1-4

cdr3_aa: CAGSLALRGPPLHF
cdr3_nt: TGTGCCGGCAGTTTAGCTTTACGCGGGCCACCCCTCCACTTT
v_call: TRBV12-3/TRBV12-4
clone_size: few
cdr3_length: 14
d_call: .
j_call: TRBJ1-6

cdr3_aa: CASSSPGDRFANTGELFF
cdr3_nt: TGTGCCAGCAGCTCCCCCGGCGACAGATTCGCGAACACCGGGGAGCTGTTTTTT
v_call: TRBV7-3
clone_size: .
cdr3_length: 18
d_call: .
j_call: TRBJ2-2

cdr3_aa: CASSLWGASTDTQYF
cdr3_nt: TGTGCCAGCAGCTTATGGGGGGCAAGCACAGATACGCAGTATTTT
v_call: TRBV7-8
clone_size: .
cdr3_length: 15
d_call: .
j_call: TRBJ2-3

cdr3_aa: CATSDSSLTDTQYF
cdr3_nt: TGTGCCACCAGTGACTCGAGTCTCACAGATACGCAGTATTTT
v_call: TRBV24-1
clone_size: few
cdr3_length: 14
d_call: .
j_call: TRBJ2-3

cdr3_aa: CSATRNLYEQYF
cdr3_nt: TGCAGTGCCACCAGAAATCTCTACGAGCAGTACTTC
v_call: TRBV20-1
clone_size: few
cdr3_length: 12
d_call: .
j_call: TRBJ2-7

cdr3_aa: CASSLWAGGGEQFF
cdr3_nt: TGTGCCAGCAGCTTATGGGCAGGGGGTGGAGAGCAGTTCTTC
v_call: TRBV7-2
clone_size: many
cdr3_length: 14
d_call: TRBD1
j_call: TRBJ2-1